Sequencing of this T cell receptor (beta chain) was carried out in a study of T-cell memory formation after mild COVID-19. Researchers used 5'RACE with constant-segment primers to make TCR alpha and TCR beta cDNA libraries that carry sample barcodes and UMIs. A single record per CDR3 protein comes from TCRdb applying MiXCR to the 5' RACE reads. In the table there are hundreds of thousands of distinct CDR3 sequences, approximately 18% of which are singletons. Germline CDR1 is SGDLS and CDR2 is YYNGEE. V lost 0 bases to trimming and J lost 0 bases, with 10 bases between them. The CDR3 is made up of 16 amino acids.

The chain combines TRBV9 with TRBJ2-1; perhaps TRBD2 as D (6 bases). The sequence came from an adult woman who had mild COVID-19 (a few samples of this study predate the infection). Cell type and time point are not known. Source material: PBMCs or a T cell subset sorted from them (not recorded which). The CDR3: CASSVDGGSSYNEQFF. CDR3 nucleotides: TGTGCCAGCAGCGTAGATGGGGGGAGCTCCTACAATGAGCAGTTCTTC.